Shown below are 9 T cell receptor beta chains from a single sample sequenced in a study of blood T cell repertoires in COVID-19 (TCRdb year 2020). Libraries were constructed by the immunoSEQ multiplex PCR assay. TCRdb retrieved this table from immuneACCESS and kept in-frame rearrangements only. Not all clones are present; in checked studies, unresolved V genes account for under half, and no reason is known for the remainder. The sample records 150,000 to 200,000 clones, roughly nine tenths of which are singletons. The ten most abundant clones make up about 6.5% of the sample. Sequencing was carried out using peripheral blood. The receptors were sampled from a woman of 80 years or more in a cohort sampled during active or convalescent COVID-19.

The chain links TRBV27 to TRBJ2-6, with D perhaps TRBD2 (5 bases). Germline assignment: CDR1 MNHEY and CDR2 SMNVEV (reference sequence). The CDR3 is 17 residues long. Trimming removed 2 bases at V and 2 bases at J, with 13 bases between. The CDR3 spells CASSLGGSNPGANVLTF. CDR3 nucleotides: TGTGCCAGCAGTTTAGGAGGCAGTAACCCTGGGGCCAACGTCCTGACTTTC.

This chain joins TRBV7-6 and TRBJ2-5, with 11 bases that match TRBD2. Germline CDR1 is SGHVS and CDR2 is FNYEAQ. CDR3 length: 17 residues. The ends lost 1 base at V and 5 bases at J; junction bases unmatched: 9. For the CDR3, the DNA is TGTGCCAGCAGCTTAGTACTCACTAGCGGGAGTGGGGAGACCCAGTACTTC. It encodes CASSLVLTSGSGETQYF. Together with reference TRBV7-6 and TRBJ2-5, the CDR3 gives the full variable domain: GAGVSQSPRYKVTKRGQDVALRCDPISGHVSLYWYRQALGQGPEFLTYFNYEAQQDKSGLPNDRFSAERPEGSISTLTIQRTEQRDSAMYRCASSLVLTSGSGETQYFGPGTRLLVL.

This chain's CDR3 is CASSVQGTAYEQYV. In DNA form, the CDR3 reads TGTGCCAGCAGCGTACAGGGTACTGCGTACGAGCAGTACGTC. This chain links TRBV7-2 with TRBJ2-7, with TRBD1 as a possible D gene (6 bases). V was pared by 5 bases and J by 4 bases, with 15 bases between. The length of the CDR3 is 14 residues. CDR1 and CDR2 (germline): SGHTA, FQGNSA.

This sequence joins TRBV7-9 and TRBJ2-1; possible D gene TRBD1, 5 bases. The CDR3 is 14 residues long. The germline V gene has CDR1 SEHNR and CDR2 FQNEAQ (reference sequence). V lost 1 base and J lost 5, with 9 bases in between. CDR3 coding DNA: TGTGCCAGCAGCTTAGGTCGACAGCACAATGAGCAGTTCTTC. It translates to CASSLGRQHNEQFF.

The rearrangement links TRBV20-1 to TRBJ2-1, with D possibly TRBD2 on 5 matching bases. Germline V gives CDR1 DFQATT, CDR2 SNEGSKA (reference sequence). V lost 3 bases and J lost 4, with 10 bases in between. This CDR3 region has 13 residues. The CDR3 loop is CSASQPGYNEQFF. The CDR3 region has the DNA TGCAGTGCTAGTCAGCCGGGGTACAATGAGCAGTTCTTC.

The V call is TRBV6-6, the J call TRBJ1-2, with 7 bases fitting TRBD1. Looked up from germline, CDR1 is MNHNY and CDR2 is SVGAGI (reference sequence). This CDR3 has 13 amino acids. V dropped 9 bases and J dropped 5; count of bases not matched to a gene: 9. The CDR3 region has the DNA TGTGCCAGTACGGACCAGGGGGGTTATGGCTACACCTTC. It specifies CASTDQGGYGYTF.

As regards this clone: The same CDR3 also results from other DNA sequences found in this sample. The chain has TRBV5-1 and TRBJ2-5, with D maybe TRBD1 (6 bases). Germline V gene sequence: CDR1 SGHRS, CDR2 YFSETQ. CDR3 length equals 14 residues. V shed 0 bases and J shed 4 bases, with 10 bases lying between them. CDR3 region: CASSLGQGRETQYF. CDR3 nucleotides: TGCGCCAGCAGCTTGGGCCAGGGGCGAGAGACCCAGTACTTC.

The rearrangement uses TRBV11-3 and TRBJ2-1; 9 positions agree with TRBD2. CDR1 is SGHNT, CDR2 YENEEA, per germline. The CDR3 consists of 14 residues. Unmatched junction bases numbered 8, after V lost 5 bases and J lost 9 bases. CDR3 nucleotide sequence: TGTGCCAGCAGCCAGGGGGGAGCGGGAGGTGAGCAGTTCTTC. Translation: CASSQGGAGGEQFF.

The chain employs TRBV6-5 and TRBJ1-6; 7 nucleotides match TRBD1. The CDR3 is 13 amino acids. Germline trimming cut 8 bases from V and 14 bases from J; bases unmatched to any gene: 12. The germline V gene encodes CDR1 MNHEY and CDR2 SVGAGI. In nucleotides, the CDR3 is TGTGCCAGCCCGTCTGTAGGGGGCTTCACCCTCCACTTT. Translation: CASPSVGGFTLHF.